The sequence of this TCR beta chain was determined in a study of T cell clonotyping in hematopoietic cell transplantation. Turning to the study itself: Recipients' pretransplant samples followed cytoreduction.

Study-level findings and limits: After transplant, recipient diversity fell while pathologically expanded clonotypes grew through day 180. Cells were unsorted, so CD4 and CD8 contributions were not separated.

Details on this clone: The antigen is not known.

Sequenced by immunoSEQ multiplex PCR; TCRdb stores in-frame clones only, minus some. The table includes 25,000 to 30,000 clones, approximately 77% detected once. Deletions cut 1 base from V and 1 base from J, with 4 bases between. The CDR3 is made up of 13 amino acids. CDR1 is LNHNV, CDR2 YYDKDF, per germline (reference sequence). Noted time point: recipient sample about 28 days before transplant, after cytoreduction. The chain recombines TRBV15 with TRBJ1-1; no definite D call. The specimen was peripheral blood mononuclear cells, collected before stem cell transplant. The clonotype originates from a man between 40 and 49 years old with acute myeloid leukemia. Some clones in this sample may be carry-over from other donors' samples. The CDR3, as DNA: TGTGCCACCAGCAGAGCCTGGAACACTGAAGCTTTCTTT. Its translation is CATSRAWNTEAFF.